The sample holds one count of the clone carrying this T cell receptor beta chain. The antigen is unknown. The data stem from a study of OX40 agonist ivuxolimab in advanced cancers. At the level of the study: An anti-OX40 (CD134) antibody with agonistic activity, ivuxolimab, was administered to patients. Findings of the study overall: Dose levels from 0.1 to 3.0 mg/kg saw CD4+ and CD8+ blood T cells expand clonally by week 6. The authors did not determine the antigen specificity of the expanded peripheral T cells.

The data were produced by immunoSEQ multiplex PCR, yet TCRdb's version contains in-frame clones alone and is incomplete. The sample yields some 28,000 clones, 90% seen once. CDR1 is SGHAT, CDR2 FQNNGV, per germline. The length of the CDR3 is 17 residues. The junction had 7 bases not matched to a gene; V was cut back by 0 bases and J by 2 bases. The TCR sequence derives from an adult with an advanced solid tumor such as melanoma, head and neck, liver or kidney cancer. The material sequenced was CD4+ or CD8+ T cells sorted from blood, taken in a trial of the OX40 agonist ivuxolimab. This sequence joins TRBV11-2 and TRBJ2-7, with 10 bases matching TRBD2. CDR3 protein: CASSLDLLLAGAYEQYF. CDR3 nucleotides: TGTGCCAGCAGCTTAGACTTATTGCTAGCGGGGGCCTACGAGCAGTACTTC.